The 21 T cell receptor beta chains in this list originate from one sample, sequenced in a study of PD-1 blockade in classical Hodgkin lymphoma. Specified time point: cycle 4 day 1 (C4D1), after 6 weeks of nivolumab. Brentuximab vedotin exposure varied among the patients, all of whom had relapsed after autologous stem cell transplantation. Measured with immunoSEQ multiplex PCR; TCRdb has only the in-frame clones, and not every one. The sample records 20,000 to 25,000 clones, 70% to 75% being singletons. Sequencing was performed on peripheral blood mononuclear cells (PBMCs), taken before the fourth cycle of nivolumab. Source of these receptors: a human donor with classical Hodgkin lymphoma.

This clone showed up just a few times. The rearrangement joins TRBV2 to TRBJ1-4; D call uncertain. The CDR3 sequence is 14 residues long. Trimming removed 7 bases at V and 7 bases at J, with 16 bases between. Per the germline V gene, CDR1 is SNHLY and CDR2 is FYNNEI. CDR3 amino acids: CASIVEASSEKLFF. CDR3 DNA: TGTGCCAGCATAGTGGAAGCCTCGTCTGAAAAACTGTTTTTT.

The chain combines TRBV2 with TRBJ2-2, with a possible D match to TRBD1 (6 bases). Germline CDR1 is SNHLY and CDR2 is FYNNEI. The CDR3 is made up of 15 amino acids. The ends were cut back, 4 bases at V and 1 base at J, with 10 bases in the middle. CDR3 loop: CASSVEQGNTGELFF. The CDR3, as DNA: TGTGCCAGCAGTGTGGAACAGGGGAACACCGGGGAGCTGTTTTTT.

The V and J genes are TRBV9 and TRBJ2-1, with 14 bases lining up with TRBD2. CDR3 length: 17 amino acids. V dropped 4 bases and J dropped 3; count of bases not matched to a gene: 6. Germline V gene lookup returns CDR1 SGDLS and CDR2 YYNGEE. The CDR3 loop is CASSTSGLAGVYNEQFF. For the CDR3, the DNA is TGTGCCAGCAGCACCTCGGGACTAGCGGGAGTCTACAATGAGCAGTTCTTC.

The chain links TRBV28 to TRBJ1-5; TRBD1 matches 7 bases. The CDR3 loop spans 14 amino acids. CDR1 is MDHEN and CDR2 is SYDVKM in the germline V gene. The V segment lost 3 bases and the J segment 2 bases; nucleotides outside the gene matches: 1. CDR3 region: CASSLTGRNQPQHF. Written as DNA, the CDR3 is TGTGCCAGCAGTTTGACAGGGCGCAATCAGCCCCAGCATTTT.

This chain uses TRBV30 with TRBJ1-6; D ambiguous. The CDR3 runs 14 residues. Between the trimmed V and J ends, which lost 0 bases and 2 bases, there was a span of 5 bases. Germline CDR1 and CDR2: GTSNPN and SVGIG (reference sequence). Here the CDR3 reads CAWSVGTYNSPLHF. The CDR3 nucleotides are TGTGCCTGGAGTGTTGGTACCTATAATTCACCCCTCCACTTT.

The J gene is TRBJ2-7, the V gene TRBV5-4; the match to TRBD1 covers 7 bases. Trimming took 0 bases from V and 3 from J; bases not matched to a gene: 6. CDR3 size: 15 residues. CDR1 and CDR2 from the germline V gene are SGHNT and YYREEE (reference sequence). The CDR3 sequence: CASSLGGQRIYEQYF. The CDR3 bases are TGTGCCAGCAGCTTGGGGGGACAGAGAATCTACGAGCAGTACTTC.

The CDR3 sequence is CASSGAGGRAYEQFF. CDR3 nucleotides: TGTGCCAGTAGTGGGGCTGGCGGGAGGGCCTATGAGCAGTTCTTC. The chain joins TRBV19 to TRBJ2-1; 9 bases are a match to TRBD2. Germline lookup yields CDR1 LNHDA and CDR2 SQIVND (reference sequence). V lost 5 bases, J lost 8 bases, and 10 bases stayed unmatched. The CDR3 has 15 residues.

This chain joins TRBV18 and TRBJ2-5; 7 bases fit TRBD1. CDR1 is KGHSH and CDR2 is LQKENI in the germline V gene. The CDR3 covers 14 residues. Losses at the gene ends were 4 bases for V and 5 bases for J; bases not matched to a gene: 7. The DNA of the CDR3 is TGTGCCAGCTCACGGTGGCAGGGGGACGAGACCCAGTACTTC. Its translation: CASSRWQGDETQYF. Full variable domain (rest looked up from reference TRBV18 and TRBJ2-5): NAGVMQNPRHLVRRRGQEARLRCSPMKGHSHVYWYRQLPEEGLKFMVYLQKENIIDESGMPKERFSAEFPKEGPSILRIQQVVRGDSAAYFCASSRWQGDETQYFGPGTRLLVL.

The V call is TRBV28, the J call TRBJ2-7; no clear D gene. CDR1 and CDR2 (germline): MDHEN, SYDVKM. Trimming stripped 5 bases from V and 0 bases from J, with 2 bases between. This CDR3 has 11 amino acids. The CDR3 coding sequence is TGTGCCAGCAGTACCTCCTACGAGCAGTACTTC. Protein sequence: CASSTSYEQYF.

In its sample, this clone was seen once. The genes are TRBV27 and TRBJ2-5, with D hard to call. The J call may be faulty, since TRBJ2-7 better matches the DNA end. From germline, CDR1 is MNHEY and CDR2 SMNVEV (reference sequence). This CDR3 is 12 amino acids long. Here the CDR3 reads CASSPTAYEQYF. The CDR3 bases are TGTGCCAGCAGCCCAACCGCCTACGAGCAGTACTTC.

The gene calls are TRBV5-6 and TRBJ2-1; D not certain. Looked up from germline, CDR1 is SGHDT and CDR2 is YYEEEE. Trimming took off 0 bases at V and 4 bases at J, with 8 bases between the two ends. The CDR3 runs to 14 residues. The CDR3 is CASSLARNYNEQFF. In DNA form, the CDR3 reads TGTGCCAGCAGCTTGGCCAGGAATTACAATGAGCAGTTCTTC.

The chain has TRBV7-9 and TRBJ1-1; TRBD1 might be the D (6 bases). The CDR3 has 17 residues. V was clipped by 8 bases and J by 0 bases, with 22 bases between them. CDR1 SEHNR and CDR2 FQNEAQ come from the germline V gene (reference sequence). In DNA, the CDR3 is TGTGCCAGCCCCACCGGGGGGGCAGACCGAATGAACACTGAAGCTTTCTTT. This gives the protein CASPTGGADRMNTEAFF.

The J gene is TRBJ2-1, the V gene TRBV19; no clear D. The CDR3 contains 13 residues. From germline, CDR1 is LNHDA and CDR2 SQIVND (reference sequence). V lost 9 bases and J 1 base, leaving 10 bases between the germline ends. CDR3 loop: CASQAFSYNEQFF. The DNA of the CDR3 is TGTGCCAGCCAGGCGTTTTCCTACAATGAGCAGTTCTTC.

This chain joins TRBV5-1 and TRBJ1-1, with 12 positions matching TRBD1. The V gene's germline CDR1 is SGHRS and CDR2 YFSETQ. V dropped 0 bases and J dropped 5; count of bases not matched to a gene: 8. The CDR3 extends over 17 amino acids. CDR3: CASSLDLGQGARTEAFF. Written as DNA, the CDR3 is TGCGCCAGCAGCTTGGATCTGGGACAGGGGGCGCGGACTGAAGCTTTCTTT.

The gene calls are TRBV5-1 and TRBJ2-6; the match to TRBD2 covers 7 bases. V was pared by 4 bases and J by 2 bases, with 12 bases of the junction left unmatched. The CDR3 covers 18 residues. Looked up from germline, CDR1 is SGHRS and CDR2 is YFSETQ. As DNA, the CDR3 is TGCGCCAGCAGCGGACGCGGGAGAGATTTTGCTGGGGCCAACGTCCTGACTTTC. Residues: CASSGRGRDFAGANVLTF.

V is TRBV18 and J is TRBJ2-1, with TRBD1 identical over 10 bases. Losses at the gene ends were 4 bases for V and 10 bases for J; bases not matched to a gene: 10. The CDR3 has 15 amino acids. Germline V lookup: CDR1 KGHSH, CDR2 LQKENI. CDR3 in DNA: TGTGCCAGCTCACTAGGGACAGGGGCCACTGTCGAGCAGTTCTTC. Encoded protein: CASSLGTGATVEQFF.

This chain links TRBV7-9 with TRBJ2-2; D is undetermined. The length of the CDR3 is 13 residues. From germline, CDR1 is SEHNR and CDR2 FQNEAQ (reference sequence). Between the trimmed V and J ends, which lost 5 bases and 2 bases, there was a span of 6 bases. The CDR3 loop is CASSQENTGELFF. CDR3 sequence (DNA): TGTGCCAGCAGCCAGGAAAACACCGGGGAGCTGTTTTTT. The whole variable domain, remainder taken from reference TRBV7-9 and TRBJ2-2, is DTGVSQNPRHKITKRGQNVTFRCDPISEHNRLYWYRQTLGQGPEFLTYFQNEAQLEKSRLLSDRFSAERPKGSFSTLEIQRTEQGDSAMYLCASSQENTGELFFGEGSRLTVL.

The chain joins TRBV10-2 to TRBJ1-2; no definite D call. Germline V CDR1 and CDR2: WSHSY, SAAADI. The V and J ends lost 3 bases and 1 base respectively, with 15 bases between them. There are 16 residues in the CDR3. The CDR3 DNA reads TGCGCCAGCAGTGATGACATCGGATCCCATAACTATGGCTACACCTTC. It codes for CASSDDIGSHNYGYTF.

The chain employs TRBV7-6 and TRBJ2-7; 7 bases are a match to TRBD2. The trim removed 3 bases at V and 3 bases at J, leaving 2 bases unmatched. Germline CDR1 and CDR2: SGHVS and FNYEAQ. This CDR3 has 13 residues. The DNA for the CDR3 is TGTGCCAGCAGCTTTACGGGGGGCTACGAGCAGTACTTC. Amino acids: CASSFTGGYEQYF.

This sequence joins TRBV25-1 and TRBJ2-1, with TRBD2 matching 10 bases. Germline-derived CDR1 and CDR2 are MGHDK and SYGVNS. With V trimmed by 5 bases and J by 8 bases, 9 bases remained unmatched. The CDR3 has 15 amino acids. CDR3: CASSTLGSGRDEQFF. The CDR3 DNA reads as TGTGCCAGCAGTACTTTAGGCAGCGGGAGGGATGAGCAGTTCTTC.

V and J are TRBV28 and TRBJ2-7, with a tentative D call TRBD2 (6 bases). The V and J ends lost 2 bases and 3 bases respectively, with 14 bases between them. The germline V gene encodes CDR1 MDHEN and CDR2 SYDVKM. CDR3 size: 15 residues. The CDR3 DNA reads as TGTGCCAGCAGTTTAATCGGACTAACGGACTACGAGCAGTACTTC. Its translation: CASSLIGLTDYEQYF.